The 28 T cell receptor beta chains below all came from one sample that was sequenced in a study of response to subunit inactivated influenza vaccine. TCRdb analysed the RT-PCR reads with MiXCR anew, one entry per CDR3 protein. This table has about 160,000 distinct CDR3 sequences, approximately 10% appearing once. The specimen comprised non-naive T cells sorted from PBMCs, sampled 45 days after vaccination. The source of these receptors is a man over 45 who received an inactivated influenza vaccine.

This chain connects TRBV7-6 to TRBJ2-3, with D possibly matching TRBD1 (6 bases). Trimming cost V 4 bases and J 3 bases, with 17 bases left between them. CDR1 SGHVS and CDR2 FNYEAQ come from the germline V gene. The CDR3 is 16 amino acids. CDR3 in amino acids: CASSSALRTATDTQYF. CDR3 in DNA: TGTGCCAGCAGCTCGGCTCTCCGGACAGCTACAGATACGCAGTATTTT.

This clonotype was seen repeatedly, ten times or more. The V and J genes are TRBV9 and TRBJ2-3; 8 bases align to TRBD1. The CDR3 spans 16 residues. V was pared by 0 bases and J by 5 bases, with 8 bases of the junction left unmatched. Germline CDR1 is SGDLS and CDR2 is YYNGEE. This CDR3 reads CASSVGQGRSLDTQYF. The DNA for the CDR3 is TGTGCCAGCAGCGTAGGACAGGGGCGGAGTTTAGATACGCAGTATTTT. Drawing the rest from reference TRBV9 and TRBJ2-3, the complete variable domain is DSGVTQTPKHLITATGQRVTLRCSPRSGDLSVYWYQQSLDQGLQFLIQYYNGEERAKGNILERFSAQQFPDLHSELNLSSLELGDSALYFCASSVGQGRSLDTQYFGPGTRLTVL.

The rearrangement joins TRBV21-1 to TRBJ2-1; the table's D gene call, TRBD2, was not cross checked with the DNA. TRBV21-1 is labeled a pseudogene. This CDR3 comprises 17 residues. The CDR3 spells CASSSREGLARGDEQFF. The CDR3 region has the DNA TGTGCCAGCAGCAGTCGGGAGGGACTAGCTAGGGGCGATGAGCAGTTCTTC.

Many counts were recorded for this clonotype. CDR3 residues: CASSVDPGSPLHF. The CDR3 DNA reads TGTGCCAGCAGCGTAGATCCGGGTTCACCCCTCCACTTT. The chain couples TRBV9 to TRBJ1-6; D is uncertain. The CDR3 runs to 13 residues. Deletions cut 0 bases from V and 9 bases from J, with 7 bases between. Germline CDR1 is SGDLS and CDR2 is YYNGEE.

This clonotype has at least ten counts. This rearrangement joins TRBV5-1 to TRBJ1-5; TRBD1 is a possible D gene (6 bases). Germline lookup yields CDR1 SGHRS and CDR2 YFSETQ. Trimming removed 0 bases at V and 3 bases at J, with 10 bases between. The CDR3 totals 15 residues. CDR3 in amino acids: CASSLDPGHNQPQHF. CDR3 nucleotide sequence: TGCGCCAGCAGCTTGGACCCGGGACACAATCAGCCCCAGCATTTT.

A few counts support this clonotype. The genes are TRBV28 and TRBJ1-2; no clear D. CDR1 MDHEN and CDR2 SYDVKM come from the germline V gene. V was cut by 6 bases and J by 4 bases, with 27 bases left in between. CDR3 size: 18 residues. The CDR3 protein is CASSVTSVGSSRFYGYTF. As DNA, the CDR3 is TGTGCCAGCAGCGTTACCTCAGTGGGTTCCAGCCGCTTCTATGGCTACACCTTC.

This chain joins TRBV4-3 and TRBJ2-1; D might be TRBD2 (5 bases). This CDR3 comprises 13 residues. Deletions cut 2 bases from V and 7 bases from J, with 9 bases between. CDR1 is LGHNA and CDR2 is YSLEER in the germline V gene. CDR3 amino acids: CASSQRTGNEQFF. The CDR3 coding sequence is TGCGCCAGCAGCCAAAGAACGGGGAATGAGCAGTTCTTC.

The chain employs TRBV18 and TRBJ2-4, with TRBD1 identical over 7 bases. CDR3 length: 15 amino acids. Unmatched junction bases numbered 9, after V lost 6 bases and J lost 4 bases. In germline, CDR1 is KGHSH, CDR2 LQKENI. CDR3 coding DNA: TGTGCCAGCTCGTCTCTGGAGACAGGGAAAAACATTCAGTACTTC. Residues: CASSSLETGKNIQYF.

This clonotype was observed a few times. The chain links TRBV20-1 to TRBJ1-1, with 9 bases that match TRBD1. From germline, CDR1 is DFQATT and CDR2 SNEGSKA (reference sequence). The V gene end was trimmed by 6 bases and the J gene end by 6 bases; junction bases not matched to a gene: 8. CDR3 length: 13 residues. DNA of the CDR3: TGCAGTGCCCCCCGACAGGGGGGGGCTGAAGCTTTCTTT. Its protein is CSAPRQGGAEAFF.

This chain links TRBV25-1 with TRBJ1-3, with unresolved D. From germline, CDR1 is MGHDK and CDR2 SYGVNS. The CDR3 spans 16 residues. V gave up 6 bases and J gave up 4 bases, with 19 bases separating them. Here the CDR3 reads CASRERAGTDGNTIYF. The CDR3 bases are TGTGCCAGCAGGGAAAGGGCGGGTACGGACGGAAACACCATATATTTT.

There are many counts of this clonotype. This rearrangement joins TRBV7-3 to TRBJ1-3, with D hard to call. The CDR3 extends over 17 amino acids. With 2 bases removed from V and 0 bases from J, the gap between germline ends came to 14 bases. Germline CDR1 is SGHTA and CDR2 is FQGTGA. As DNA, the CDR3 is TGTGCCAGCAGCTTAGACCGAGGAGCGCCCTCTGGAAACACCATATATTTT. Its translation is CASSLDRGAPSGNTIYF.

This clonotype was observed at least ten times. CDR3 sequence reads: CSAGLSYSPTDTQYF. Here the CDR3 DNA reads TGCAGTGCTGGCTTGAGTTATTCCCCCACAGATACGCAGTATTTT. The chain joins TRBV20-1 to TRBJ2-3; no clear D gene. Deletions cut 5 bases from V and 2 bases from J, with 17 bases between. Germline loops: CDR1 DFQATT, CDR2 SNEGSKA (reference sequence). This CDR3 region has 15 residues.

In this sample, this clonotype turned up many times. This sequence joins TRBV9 and TRBJ1-2; D gene ambiguous. The V end lost 0 bases, the J end lost 2 bases, and 11 bases lay between the germline ends. The length of the CDR3 is 15 residues. CDR1 and CDR2 from the germline V gene are SGDLS and YYNGEE. CDR3: CASSVGPDRNYGYTF. CDR3 in DNA: TGTGCCAGCAGCGTAGGACCGGACCGGAACTATGGCTACACCTTC.

This clonotype was counted a few times. The chain carries TRBV2 and TRBJ1-2; D unclear. V was pared by 6 bases and J by 4 bases, with 15 bases between. This CDR3 is built from 14 residues. Germline CDR1 reads SNHLY; CDR2 reads FYNNEI. DNA of the CDR3: TGTGCCAGCAGGTACCAAGGGCGGACCTATGGCTACACCTTC. Protein product: CASRYQGRTYGYTF. The complete variable domain, with remaining parts taken from reference TRBV2 and TRBJ1-2, reads EPEVTQTPSHQVTQMGQEVILRCVPISNHLYFYWYRQILGQKVEFLVSFYNNEISEKSEIFDDQFSVERPDGSNFTLKIRSTKLEDSAMYFCASRYQGRTYGYTFGSGTRLTVV.

The table lists this clonotype with a few counts. The chain is built from TRBV5-1 and TRBJ1-2; possibly TRBD1 for D (5 bases). Germline values: CDR1 SGHRS, CDR2 YFSETQ. The V gene lost 4 bases and the J gene lost 0 bases, with 16 bases spanning the gap. The CDR3 sequence is 16 residues long. The CDR3 coding sequence is TGCGCCAGCAGCGGCGGGACTCCTAGCCCTAACTATGGCTACACCTTC. Protein sequence: CASSGGTPSPNYGYTF.

In its sample, this clonotype was seen a few times. The chain employs TRBV7-9 and TRBJ1-6, with 9 bases lining up with TRBD1. V lost 5 bases and J lost 10; bases outside the gene matches: 6. Germline V CDR1 and CDR2: SEHNR, FQNEAQ (reference sequence). This CDR3 has 14 amino acids. The CDR3 is CASSAGTGSSPLHF. The CDR3 coding sequence is TGTGCCAGCAGCGCCGGGACAGGGAGCTCACCCCTCCACTTT.

Note on this clonotype: A much larger clone differs by one base, so this may be a read error. The chain recombines TRBV7-2 with TRBJ1-1; D perhaps matches TRBD1 (5 bases). V lost 2 bases, J lost 8 bases, and 12 bases lay in between. This CDR3 comprises 13 residues. Germline CDR1 is SGHTA and CDR2 is FQGNSA. CDR3 amino acids: CASSLQDIFEAFF. The CDR3 coding sequence is TGTGCCAGCAGCTTACAGGACATCTTCGAAGCTTTCTTT.

This clonotype has a handful of counts. The chain couples TRBV9 to TRBJ2-1; D might be TRBD1 (5 bases). The ends were cut back, 4 bases at V and 10 bases at J, with 21 bases in the middle. The V gene's germline CDR1 is SGDLS and CDR2 YYNGEE. CDR3 length equals 15 residues. Here the CDR3 DNA reads TGTGCCAGCAGCTTAGACCGTTTACTTACAGGAGAGCAGTTCTTC. Its protein is CASSLDRLLTGEQFF.

This chain joins TRBV28 and TRBJ1-2; weak D call: TRBD1 (5 bases). Trimming took 3 bases from V and 8 from J, leaving 13 bases between them. Germline values: CDR1 MDHEN, CDR2 SYDVKM. This CDR3 spans 13 amino acids. CDR3 in amino acids: CASSFPGRGGYTF. The CDR3 DNA reads TGTGCCAGCAGTTTCCCGGGCCGGGGCGGCTACACCTTC.

CDR3 sequence (DNA): TGTGCCATCAGTGAAACCCGGACTACCGGGAATGAGCAGTTCTTC. This translates into CAISETRTTGNEQFF. This chain uses TRBV10-3 with TRBJ2-1, with D possibly TRBD2 on 6 matching bases. The CDR3 has 15 amino acids. V was clipped by 3 bases and J by 7 bases, with 16 bases between them. Per germline, CDR1 ENHRY and CDR2 SYGVKD.

This clonotype was picked up many times. The rearrangement uses TRBV21-1 and TRBJ2-5; the D segment call TRBD1 is taken from the table without a DNA check. TRBV21-1 is reported as a pseudogene. The CDR3 has 14 residues. The CDR3, as DNA: TGTGCCAGCAGCAAAAATCCGGGCAAAGAGACCCAGTACTTC. Amino acid sequence: CASSKNPGKETQYF.

The chain has TRBV29-1 and TRBJ1-6; 7 nucleotides agree with TRBD1. V lost 6 bases and J lost 6; bases outside the gene matches: 5. Germline V gene lookup returns CDR1 SQVTM and CDR2 ANQGSEA. The CDR3 has 13 residues. CDR3 sequence (DNA): TGCAGCGTCCGGACAGGTTTTAATTCACCCCTCCACTTT. Translated, it gives CSVRTGFNSPLHF.

This clonotype was counted ten times or more. V usage is TRBV20-1 and J usage is TRBJ2-6; 7 bases agree with TRBD1. The V and J ends lost 1 base and 2 bases, in that order; junction bases with no gene match: 11. The CDR3 has 18 amino acids. CDR1 and CDR2 (germline): DFQATT, SNEGSKA (reference sequence). CDR3 DNA: TGCAGTGCTAGAGTCTCGCGAGACAGGGTAGCTGGGGCCAACGTCCTGACTTTC. Protein: CSARVSRDRVAGANVLTF.

This chain connects TRBV6-1 to TRBJ1-2; a possible D gene is TRBD1 (5 bases). CDR1 is MNHNS and CDR2 is SASEGT in the germline V gene. Trimming removed 4 bases from V and 5 bases from J, with 11 bases in between. The CDR3 sequence is 13 residues long. The CDR3: CASSGRDGYGYTF. DNA of the CDR3: TGTGCCAGCAGTGGCAGGGACGGGTATGGCTACACCTTC.

This clonotype was observed a few times. The chain is built from TRBV5-1 and TRBJ1-1; D remains ambiguous. This CDR3 is built from 15 residues. Trimming took off 4 bases at V and 11 bases at J, with 24 bases between the two ends. CDR1 and CDR2 (germline): SGHRS, YFSETQ. As DNA, the CDR3 is TGCGCCAGCAGCCCGGCACAGACCTCCGGGGTCGGGGCTTTCTTT. Its translation is CASSPAQTSGVGAFF.

This clonotype was counted many times. The chain combines TRBV28 with TRBJ1-6; possibly TRBD1 for D (5 bases). The length of the CDR3 is 15 residues. The V gene lost 4 bases and the J gene lost 6 bases, with 13 bases spanning the gap. CDR1 and CDR2 (germline): MDHEN, SYDVKM. The CDR3 sequence: CASSSVGRVNSPLHF. As DNA, the CDR3 is TGTGCCAGCAGTTCTGTGGGACGGGTTAATTCACCCCTCCACTTT.

This clonotype has ten or more counts. The rearrangement uses TRBV5-1 and TRBJ2-1; D is unclear. The V gene lost 0 bases and the J gene lost 6 bases, with 13 bases spanning the gap. CDR3 length: 15 amino acids. The germline V gene encodes CDR1 SGHRS and CDR2 YFSETQ. The CDR3 sequence is CASSLVDPALNEQFF. The CDR3 DNA reads as TGCGCCAGCAGCTTGGTTGACCCTGCCCTCAATGAGCAGTTCTTC.

The sample holds many counts of this clonotype. The chain is built from TRBV12-3 or TRBV12-4 and TRBJ2-7, with 7 positions matching TRBD1. CDR3 length equals 13 residues. Unmatched junction bases numbered 3, after V lost 7 bases and J lost 0 bases. The CDR3 region has the DNA TGTGCCAGCACACGGGACAGCTCCTACGAGCAGTACTTC. This translates into CASTRDSSYEQYF.